These T cell receptor beta chains were read from a single sample in a study of T cell responses to AZD1222 COVID-19 vaccine. The assay was immunoSEQ multiplex PCR, and TCRdb's table has in-frame clones only and misses some. The sample lists tens of thousands of clones, approximately 90% seen once, with around 28% in the top ten. Sequenced here: peripheral blood, sampled 28 days after the second AZD1222 dose. The receptors come from an adult who received the AZD1222 COVID-19 vaccine. The CDR3 runs from the conserved cysteine through the conserved F or W. The D gene is left open where the match is weak. Clone size is stated in some rows and not others, as once, few, many or a class when expanded.

J gene,D gene,V gene,clone size,CDR3 protein,CDR3 DNA
TRBJ2-2,.,TRBV21-1,.,CASSPRRASGSKTGELFF,TGTGCCAGCAGCCCCCGGAGGGCTAGCGGGAGTAAGACCGGGGAGCTGTTTTTT
TRBJ1-5,.,TRBV19,.,CASSGTGLSNQPQHF,TGTGCCAGTTCAGGAACAGGGTTAAGCAATCAGCCCCAGCATTTT
TRBJ1-1,.,TRBV27,few,CASRGIAGERTEAFF,TGTGCCAGCAGAGGAATAGCAGGGGAGAGGACTGAAGCTTTCTTT
TRBJ2-7,.,TRBV4-1,.,CASSQREDTLLEQYF,TGCGCCAGCAGCCAAAGGGAGGACACTCTTCTTGAGCAGTACTTC
TRBJ2-7,.,TRBV5-4,.,CASSPLRGGDGIYEQYF,TGTGCCAGCAGCCCCCTCAGGGGGGGGGACGGCATCTACGAGCAGTACTTC
TRBJ2-1,.,TRBV21-1,.,CASSPSGSPYNEQFF,TGTGCCAGCAGCCCGAGCGGGAGCCCTTACAATGAGCAGTTCTTC
TRBJ1-6,.,TRBV9,.,CASSVGQGWGSPLHF,TGTGCCAGCAGCGTAGGGCAGGGGTGGGGGTCACCCCTCCACTTT
TRBJ2-7,.,TRBV9,.,CASSVDPGSGNEQYF,TGTGCCAGCAGCGTAGATCCAGGGTCCGGGAACGAGCAGTACTTC
TRBJ2-7,TRBD2,TRBV29-1,once,CSVDGGSGNEQYF,TGCAGCGTTGACGGCGGGAGCGGCAACGAGCAGTACTTC
TRBJ2-5,.,TRBV5-6,.,CASSFVRSGETQYF,TGTGCCAGCAGCTTTGTTCGGTCGGGAGAGACCCAGTACTTC
TRBJ2-2,.,TRBV9,.,CASSVHTGELFF,TGTGCCAGCAGCGTACACACCGGGGAGCTGTTTTTT
TRBJ1-4,.,TRBV20-1,.,CSAGTAKLFF,TGCAGTGCAGGAACAGCAAAACTGTTTTTT
TRBJ2-3,.,TRBV7-8,once,CASSFGGPTDTQYF,TGTGCCAGCAGCTTCGGGGGGCCCACAGATACGCAGTATTTT
TRBJ2-2,.,TRBV5-1,.,CASSLVPKGSGTGELFF,TGCGCCAGCAGCTTGGTTCCTAAGGGGAGTGGCACCGGGGAGCTGTTTTTT
TRBJ2-7,.,TRBV7-2,.,CASSLERSREQYF,TGTGCCAGCAGCTTAGAAAGGAGTCGAGAGCAGTACTTC
TRBJ1-2,.,TRBV5-6,.,CASSREYGYTF,TGTGCCAGCAGCCGAGAATATGGCTACACCTTC
TRBJ1-4,.,TRBV5-4,.,CASSLDTATNEKLFF,TGTGCCAGCAGCTTGGACACCGCAACTAATGAAAAACTGTTTTTT
TRBJ2-1,.,TRBV29-1,.,CSVVSLIESGYYNEQFF,TGCAGCGTTGTATCTTTAATAGAGAGCGGGTACTACAATGAGCAGTTCTTC
TRBJ1-4,.,TRBV25-1,.,CASKTGVGEKLFF,TGTGCCAGCAAGACGGGGGTCGGTGAAAAACTGTTTTTT
TRBJ1-1,.,TRBV7-2,.,CASSLARKRAGNTEAFF,TGTGCCAGCAGCTTAGCAAGGAAGAGGGCCGGGAACACTGAAGCTTTCTTT
TRBJ1-2,.,TRBV28,.,CASSLREPNYGYTF,TGTGCCAGCAGCCTCAGGGAACCTAACTATGGCTACACCTTC
TRBJ2-2,TRBD1,TRBV28,.,CASSSGGARTGELFF,TGTGCCAGCAGTTCAGGGGGCGCAAGGACCGGGGAGCTGTTTTTT
TRBJ2-7,.,TRBV9,.,CASSPEWGNTYEQYF,TGTGCCAGCAGCCCAGAATGGGGAAATACCTACGAGCAGTACTTC
TRBJ1-1,.,TRBV5-6,.,CASSLAKGGGLMNTEAFF,TGTGCCAGCAGCTTGGCCAAGGGCGGGGGGCTTATGAACACTGAAGCTTTCTTT
TRBJ2-4,.,TRBV6-1,.,CASSELGRGPNIQYF,TGTGCCAGCAGTGAACTCGGGAGGGGGCCCAACATTCAGTACTTC
TRBJ2-1,TRBD1,TRBV28,.,CASKGTGHSNEQFF,TGTGCCAGCAAAGGGACAGGGCACTCCAATGAGCAGTTCTTC
TRBJ2-5,.,TRBV6-5,.,CASSYGIQETQYF,TGTGCCAGCAGTTACGGGATCCAAGAGACCCAGTACTTC
TRBJ2-7,.,TRBV3-1/TRBV3-2,.,CASSLQEAPNGGEQYF,TGTGCCAGCAGCCTCCAAGAAGCGCCCAATGGGGGCGAGCAGTACTTC
TRBJ2-2,.,TRBV2,.,CASGIGELFF,TGTGCCAGCGGTATCGGGGAGCTGTTTTTT
TRBJ1-4,.,TRBV24-1,.,CATSATNEKLFF,TGTGCCACCAGCGCAACTAATGAAAAACTGTTTTTT
TRBJ2-3,TRBD2,TRBV18,.,CASSLLAGDGDTQYF,TGTGCCAGCTCCTTATTAGCGGGAGACGGTGATACGCAGTATTTT
TRBJ1-2,.,TRBV28,.,CASTLWGAGEGYGYTF,TGTGCCAGCACCCTCTGGGGCGCCGGGGAGGGCTATGGCTACACCTTC
TRBJ1-5,.,TRBV7-2,once,CASSRGGVDNQPQHF,TGTGCCAGCAGCAGGGGGGGGGTTGACAATCAGCCCCAGCATTTT
TRBJ2-7,TRBD1,TRBV10-3,once,CAISEAGTGKYEQYF,TGTGCCATCAGTGAAGCCGGGACAGGGAAATACGAGCAGTACTTC
TRBJ1-5,.,TRBV6-5,.,CASRSGGSNQPQHF,TGTGCCAGCAGGTCAGGAGGTAGCAATCAGCCCCAGCATTTT
TRBJ2-3,.,TRBV6-6,.,CASRTPGHRTDTQYF,TGTGCCAGCAGGACACCGGGACATCGCACAGATACGCAGTATTTT
TRBJ1-6,TRBD1,TRBV5-1,.,CASSLTTGGKNSPLHF,TGCGCCAGCAGCTTGACGACAGGGGGGAAAAATTCACCCCTCCACTTT
TRBJ1-2,TRBD1,TRBV10-3,.,CAISANPARDSYGYTF,TGTGCCATCAGCGCCAACCCCGCCCGGGACAGCTATGGCTACACCTTC
TRBJ1-6,TRBD1,TRBV19,.,CASSSGTVVFSPLHF,TGTGCCAGTAGCTCCGGGACAGTGGTATTTTCACCCCTCCACTTT
TRBJ1-1,.,TRBV5-4,.,CASSLETEAFF,TGTGCCAGCAGCTTGGAGACTGAAGCTTTCTTT
TRBJ2-2,TRBD1,TRBV11-2,.,CASSSQGADTGELFF,TGTGCCAGCAGCTCACAGGGGGCTGACACCGGGGAGCTGTTTTTT
TRBJ2-7,TRBD1,TRBV6-1,.,CASSEAGDRAYEQYF,TGTGCCAGCAGTGAAGCGGGAGACAGGGCCTACGAGCAGTACTTC
TRBJ2-5,.,TRBV27,few,CASSHRRQETQYF,TGTGCCAGCAGTCACAGAAGACAAGAGACCCAGTACTTC
TRBJ1-2,TRBD1,TRBV28,.,CASSSPLGQGLGGYTF,TGTGCCAGCAGTTCGCCCCTAGGACAGGGGTTGGGTGGCTACACCTTC
TRBJ2-5,.,TRBV24-1,.,CATSDSRGWETQYF,TGTGCCACCAGTGATTCAAGGGGTTGGGAGACCCAGTACTTC
TRBJ2-3,TRBD2,TRBV12-5,.,CASGPLRSSGTTDTQYF,TGTGCTAGTGGTCCCCTGCGATCTAGCGGGACCACAGATACGCAGTATTTT
TRBJ2-1,.,TRBV6-2/TRBV6-3,.,CASSYAKSNEQFF,TGTGCCAGCAGTTATGCTAAATCTAATGAGCAGTTCTTC
TRBJ1-2,TRBD1,TRBV3-1/TRBV3-2,once,CASSQVPTTGGYGYTF,TGTGCCAGCAGCCAAGTACCCACTACAGGGGGCTATGGCTACACCTTC
TRBJ1-2,.,TRBV7-2,.,CASSSPGLYGYTF,TGTGCCAGCAGTTCCCCAGGGCTATATGGCTACACCTTC
TRBJ1-3,TRBD1,TRBV2,.,CASSTDRTGNTIYF,TGTGCCAGCAGTACGGACAGGACTGGAAACACCATATATTTT
TRBJ2-7,TRBD1,TRBV5-1,.,CASSPRQGTTYEQYF,TGCGCCAGCAGCCCTCGACAGGGAACGACCTACGAGCAGTACTTC
TRBJ1-4,.,TRBV5-1,.,CASSLDKADEKLFF,TGCGCCAGCAGCTTGGATAAGGCGGATGAAAAACTGTTTTTT
TRBJ2-2,TRBD2,TRBV24-1,.,CATSANLAGGPTGELFF,TGTGCCACCAGTGCGAACTTAGCGGGAGGGCCAACCGGGGAGCTGTTTTTT
TRBJ1-5,TRBD1,TRBV6-2/TRBV6-3,.,CASSSFRDRGREGNQPQHF,TGTGCCAGCAGTTCCTTCCGGGACAGGGGGCGGGAAGGCAATCAGCCCCAGCATTTT
TRBJ2-7,.,TRBV5-6,.,CASSLWPGEREQYF,TGTGCCAGCAGCTTGTGGCCGGGTGAGAGGGAGCAGTACTTC
TRBJ2-3,.,TRBV18,.,CASSPGSGTDTQYF,TGTGCCAGCTCACCCGGGAGTGGGACAGATACGCAGTATTTT
TRBJ1-1,TRBD1,TRBV5-1,.,CASSLGDSFRTEAFF,TGCGCCAGCAGCTTAGGGGACAGCTTTAGGACTGAAGCTTTCTTT
TRBJ2-2,TRBD1,TRBV7-3,.,CASSLIGTGYTGELFF,TGTGCCAGCAGCTTAATTGGGACAGGGTACACCGGGGAGCTGTTTTTT
TRBJ2-2,.,TRBV11-3,.,CASSLGGMGNTGELFF,TGTGCCAGCAGCTTAGGGGGTATGGGGAACACCGGGGAGCTGTTTTTT